The clone carrying this T cell receptor beta chain came up a few times. Antigen specificity is unknown. CDR3 length: 14 amino acids. CDR1 is MNHNS and CDR2 is SASEGT in the germline V gene. Trimming left V 7 bases short and J 3 bases short, with 13 bases between. It was from 2 million PBMCs stored at -80 C that the unsorted libraries were obtained. These data are taken from a study of neurological immune-mediated disorders. General study results and limits: TCR-beta repertoires seemed private in all groups, with no expanded CDR3 amino acid sequences shared.

5'RACE employing 10-nucleotide random UMIs yielded the cDNA. MiXCR was run by TCRdb on the 5' RACE reads, yielding one entry per CDR3 protein. Altogether roughly 48,000 distinct CDR3 sequences are present, about 26% being singletons, with the ten largest covering over 20%. The TCR sequence derives from a woman between 65 and 79 years old in good health. Sequencing was carried out using PBMCs. The chain couples TRBV6-1 to TRBJ2-1, with unresolved D. DNA for the CDR3: TGTGCCAGCACTCCGCAGCGCGGCTACAATGAGCAGTTCTTC. As protein: CASTPQRGYNEQFF.